This entry features one T cell receptor (beta chain) sequence. Per the original data handling: Estimated nucleated cell counts came from reference gene primer amplification. The repertoire was sequenced with immunoSEQ multiplex PCR; TCRdb's copy has only in-frame clones and lacks some. V, J and clone size were drawn from that table, and D and trimming were deduced from the DNA. The sample lists around 130,000 clones, 75% to 90% occurring once. This sample is part of a study of blood T cell repertoires in COVID-19. Study-wide background: Italy, Spain and the United States were the sources of the convalescent and acute COVID-19 samples. In each case, the material was cDNA or gDNA derived from T cells, B-cell-depleted T cells, or PBMCs.

V was clipped by 1 base and J by 4 bases; unmatched bases: 5. The CDR3 has 17 amino acids. From germline, CDR1 is KGHDR and CDR2 SFDVKD. The sequence was obtained from a woman of 80 years or more with acute or convalescent COVID-19. The chain has TRBV24-1 and TRBJ1-3, with 11 bases matching TRBD1. Sequenced: peripheral blood. The CDR3: CATSDLGQGAWGNTIYF. The CDR3 DNA reads TGTGCCACCAGTGATTTAGGACAGGGGGCTTGGGGAAACACCATATATTTT.